Each of the 26 T cell receptor beta chains below was sequenced from the same sample in a study of molecular identifiers for immune sequencing clone quantification. One entry per CDR3 protein, called by TCRdb with MiXCR from the PCR reads. The data contain about half a million distinct CDR3 sequences, about 25% of them singletons. Sequencing was performed on naive CD8+ T cells from blood, with Jurkat cell RNA spiked in. Indicated subset: FACS-sorted CD8+CD4-CCR7+CD45RA+ naive T cells. The receptors here all came from a human donor in good health. Some libraries in this study had Jurkat cell RNA spiked in.

Concerning this clonotype itself: This may be a read error: a much more frequent sequence differs by one nucleotide. This rearrangement joins TRBV7-9 to TRBJ1-1; TRBD1 is a possible D gene (6 bases). This CDR3 comprises 13 residues. Looked up from germline, CDR1 is SEHNR and CDR2 is FQNEAQ (reference sequence). CDR3 nucleotides: TGTGCCAGCAGCTGGGACATGAACACTGAAGCTATCTTT. Translating gives CASSWDMNTEAIF.

The chain links TRBV29-1 to TRBJ2-1; 9 bases fit TRBD1. The CDR3 has 15 residues. CDR1 SQVTM and CDR2 ANQGSEA come from the germline V gene. J gave up 2 bases and V 6 bases, and 8 bases lay outside the gene matches. CDR3 region: CSVVWTGATYNEQFF. CDR3 bases: TGCAGCGTAGTCTGGACAGGGGCCACCTACAATGAGCAGTTCTTC.

This clonotype was seen a handful of times. V usage is TRBV7-2 and J usage is TRBJ2-5, with TRBD1 matching over 11 bases. V dropped 5 bases and J dropped 9; count of bases not matched to a gene: 14. The CDR3 totals 16 residues. In germline, CDR1 is SGHTA, CDR2 FQGNSA. Here the CDR3 DNA reads TGTGCCAGCAGCCACACATGGACAGGGGGCGGCGAGCCCCAGTACTTC. It encodes CASSHTWTGGGEPQYF.

This clonotype was recorded many times. This rearrangement joins TRBV4-3 to TRBJ1-1; 9 bases fit TRBD1. CDR3 length: 16 residues. Germline V lookup: CDR1 LGHNA, CDR2 YSLEER. With V trimmed by 1 base and J by 1 base, 4 bases remained unmatched. CDR3 sequence reads: CASSQGTGATNTEAFF. The CDR3 nucleotides read TGCGCCAGCAGCCAAGGGACAGGGGCTACGAACACTGAAGCTTTCTTT.

In nucleotides, the CDR3 is TGCGCCAGCAGCCGTACTACGGGACCAGCTTCCTACGAGCAGTACTTC. Encoded protein: CASSRTTGPASYEQYF. The rearrangement joins TRBV5-1 to TRBJ2-7, with D possibly called TRBD1 or TRBD2 (5 bases each). V lost 4 bases and J 1 base, leaving 18 bases between the germline ends. Looked up from germline, CDR1 is SGHRS and CDR2 is YFSETQ. The CDR3 is made up of 16 amino acids.

This clonotype was detected only a few times. The chain recombines TRBV27 with TRBJ1-3; D is uncertain. The V and J ends lost 5 bases and 0 bases respectively, with 11 bases between them. The CDR3 contains 15 residues. Looked up from germline, CDR1 is MNHEY and CDR2 is SMNVEV (reference sequence). Here the CDR3 DNA reads TGTGCCAGCAGTCTTACCCCTTACTCTGGAAACACCATATATTTT. Translating it yields CASSLTPYSGNTIYF.

A few counts support this clonotype. The gene calls are TRBV4-1 and TRBJ1-1; D remains ambiguous. CDR3 length equals 13 residues. The germline CDR1 and CDR2 sequences are MGHRA and YSYEKL. V dropped 1 base and J dropped 6 bases, with 9 bases sitting between them. CDR3 amino acids: CASSQGAVPEAFF. The CDR3 bases are TGCGCCAGCAGCCAAGGAGCGGTCCCTGAAGCTTTCTTT.

The gene calls are TRBV4-3 and TRBJ2-3, with TRBD2 as a possible D gene (5 bases). The V gene's germline CDR1 is LGHNA and CDR2 YSLEER. Trimming cost V 0 bases and J 4 bases, with 17 bases left between them. The CDR3 is 17 residues long. The CDR3 here is CASSQDPATGTPDTQYF. Here the CDR3 DNA reads TGCGCCAGCAGCCAAGATCCGGCGACGGGAACCCCAGATACGCAGTATTTT.

This clonotype was seen more than once but under ten times. The rearrangement uses TRBV20-1 and TRBJ2-7; 8 bases are shared with TRBD2. The CDR3 extends over 15 amino acids. Germline trimming cut 3 bases from V and 4 bases from J; bases unmatched to any gene: 11. The germline V gene has CDR1 DFQATT and CDR2 SNEGSKA (reference sequence). The CDR3 reads CSASFLTGGPYEQYF. DNA for the CDR3: TGCAGTGCTAGTTTTTTGACGGGAGGGCCATACGAGCAGTACTTC.

This clonotype occurred many times. This rearrangement joins TRBV11-2 to TRBJ2-3; D gene ambiguous. This CDR3 is built from 14 residues. V gave up 0 bases and J gave up 3 bases, with 7 bases separating them. Germline V CDR1 and CDR2: SGHAT, FQNNGV. The CDR3 sequence: CASSLDPVTDTQYF. Here the CDR3 DNA reads TGTGCCAGCAGCTTAGATCCCGTGACAGATACGCAGTATTTT.

The table lists this clonotype with many counts. The chain couples TRBV13 to TRBJ2-4; D gene ambiguous. CDR1 PRHDT and CDR2 FYEKMQ come from the germline V gene (reference sequence). V was cut by 1 base and J by 4 bases, with 8 bases left in between. The CDR3 consists of 14 residues. The CDR3 loop reads CASSLDSEKNIQYF. In nucleotides, the CDR3 is TGTGCCAGCAGCTTAGACAGTGAGAAAAACATTCAGTACTTC.

The chain employs TRBV30 and TRBJ2-3, with 7 bases matching TRBD1. The germline CDR1 and CDR2 sequences are GTSNPN and SVGIG (reference sequence). This CDR3 spans 15 amino acids. V gave up 2 bases and J gave up 0 bases; unmatched junction bases: 5. The CDR3 DNA is TGTGCCTGGAGTCTAGGGACAGCTAGCACAGATACGCAGTATTTT. This sequence encodes CAWSLGTASTDTQYF.

The rearrangement joins TRBV4-1 to TRBJ2-2; D remains unclear. The CDR3 has 15 amino acids. The V end was cut by 2 bases, the J end by 2 bases, with 9 bases between. The germline V gene encodes CDR1 MGHRA and CDR2 YSYEKL. CDR3 residues: CASSQWAENTGELFF. The DNA for the CDR3 is TGCGCCAGCAGCCAATGGGCAGAAAACACCGGGGAGCTGTTTTTT.

This clonotype was counted ten times or more. The rearrangement links TRBV12-5 to TRBJ2-7; no reliable D call. In germline, CDR1 is LGHNT, CDR2 FRNRAP. The CDR3 spans 13 residues. V lost 3 bases to trimming and J lost 0 bases, with 6 bases between them. CDR3 DNA: TGTGCTAGTGGTTTAGGACCCTCCTACGAGCAGTACTTC. It is translated as CASGLGPSYEQYF.

This clonotype came up a few times. V usage is TRBV25-1 and J usage is TRBJ1-4, with D unresolved. The CDR3 is made up of 15 amino acids. The V end was cut by 6 bases, the J end by 2 bases, with 13 bases between. Germline V gives CDR1 MGHDK, CDR2 SYGVNS. DNA of the CDR3: TGTGCCAGCAGCCCCCTAAGGGAGACTAATGAAAAACTGTTTTTT. This translates into CASSPLRETNEKLFF.

V is TRBV19 and J is TRBJ1-4; D is possibly TRBD1 (6 bases). V was clipped by 5 bases and J by 4 bases, with 14 bases between them. CDR1 is LNHDA and CDR2 is SQIVND in the germline V gene (reference sequence). The CDR3 sequence is 15 residues long. DNA for the CDR3: TGTGCCAGTAGTTCGTCAGGGGCGCATAATGAAAAACTGTTTTTT. Translation: CASSSSGAHNEKLFF.

This chain links TRBV19 with TRBJ2-6; D might be TRBD2 (6 bases). CDR1 LNHDA and CDR2 SQIVND come from the germline V gene (reference sequence). There are 17 residues in the CDR3. Trimming removed 5 bases at V and 0 bases at J, with 14 bases between. CDR3 protein: CASSALEGPSGANVLTF. The CDR3, as DNA: TGTGCCAGTAGTGCCTTGGAGGGGCCCTCTGGGGCCAACGTCCTGACTTTC.

A note on this clonotype: The junction departs from germline at one end; a sequencing error may be responsible. The V and J genes are TRBV27 and TRBJ2-5, with D possibly called TRBD1 or TRBD2 (5 bases each). The CDR3 runs 14 residues. Per germline, CDR1 MNHEY and CDR2 SMNVEV (reference sequence). The CDR3 bases are TGTGCCGGCAGACAAATGCCGGGACCCACGACCCAGTACTTC. Its protein product is CAGRQMPGPTTQYF.

This clonotype was seen a few times. The chain recombines TRBV28 with TRBJ1-1; possibly TRBD1 for D (6 bases). This CDR3 contains 14 residues. The V and J ends lost 5 bases and 7 bases respectively, with 17 bases between them. Germline CDR1 and CDR2: MDHEN and SYDVKM. CDR3: CASSPQGIVGEAFF. CDR3 DNA: TGTGCCAGCAGTCCCCAGGGGATCGTCGGTGAAGCTTTCTTT. Full variable domain (remainder filled in from reference TRBV28 and TRBJ1-1): DVKVTQSSRYLVKRTGEKVFLECVQDMDHENMFWYRQDPGLGLRLIYFSYDVKMKEKGDIPEGYSVSREKKERFSLILESASTNQTSMYLCASSPQGIVGEAFFGQGTRLTVV.

This clonotype has only a few counts. The rearrangement joins TRBV6-2 or TRBV6-3 to TRBJ2-2; 10 nucleotides match TRBD1. Germline V gene sequence: CDR1 MNHEY, CDR2 SVGEGT. This CDR3 comprises 16 residues. V dropped 5 bases and J dropped 5; count of bases not matched to a gene: 8. The CDR3 loop is CASSEDRGRVTGELFF. CDR3 DNA sequence: TGTGCCAGCAGTGAAGACAGGGGGCGCGTAACCGGGGAGCTGTTTTTT.

In its sample, this clonotype was seen a few times. The chain is built from TRBV7-2 and TRBJ1-1; D not resolved. The CDR3 spans 14 residues. Trimming removed 7 bases at V and 0 bases at J, with 12 bases between. From germline, CDR1 is SGHTA and CDR2 FQGNSA. This CDR3 is CASTPEYMNTEAFF. In DNA form, the CDR3 reads TGTGCCAGCACACCAGAATACATGAACACTGAAGCTTTCTTT.

Comment on this clonotype: A read error may be the cause here, since a much bigger clone is one base away. This chain connects TRBV5-6 to TRBJ2-3; D is unclear. Germline V gene lookup returns CDR1 SGHDT and CDR2 YYEEEE. The CDR3 covers 14 residues. CDR3 DNA: TGTGCCAGCAGCTCTGAAGGATACACAGATACGCGGTATTTT. Its translation: CASSSEGYTDTRYF.

The table lists this clonotype with many counts. The gene calls are TRBV7-9 and TRBJ2-6; D is perhaps TRBD1 or TRBD2 (5 bases each). The CDR3 is 19 amino acids. Per germline, CDR1 SEHNR and CDR2 FQNEAQ (reference sequence). The V end lost 4 bases, the J end lost 3 bases, and 22 bases lay between the germline ends. CDR3 sequence reads: CASSSQGQGVTFGANVLTF. The CDR3 DNA follows: TGTGCCAGCAGCTCACAAGGGCAGGGAGTAACTTTTGGGGCCAACGTCCTGACTTTC.

The V call is TRBV30, the J call TRBJ1-3, with a possible D match to TRBD1 (5 bases). Germline V gene lookup returns CDR1 GTSNPN and CDR2 SVGIG (reference sequence). V was cut by 4 bases and J by 4 bases, with 17 bases left in between. CDR3 size: 15 residues. CDR3 loop: CAWTPRLGDGNTIYF. CDR3 DNA sequence: TGTGCCTGGACTCCTCGACTGGGGGACGGAAACACCATATATTTT.

This clonotype was picked up many times. The J gene is TRBJ2-1, the V gene TRBV19, with D tentatively TRBD1 (5 bases). In germline, CDR1 is LNHDA, CDR2 SQIVND (reference sequence). This CDR3 is 13 amino acids long. V shed 9 bases and J shed 12 bases, with 21 bases lying between them. The CDR3 DNA follows: TGTGCCAGCCAATCGCCGACCGCTCAGGGGCAGTTCTTC. This encodes CASQSPTAQGQFF.

V is TRBV27 and J is TRBJ1-1, with D possibly matching TRBD1 (5 bases). CDR3 length: 16 amino acids. Germline V gives CDR1 MNHEY, CDR2 SMNVEV (reference sequence). V was pared by 6 bases and J by 1 base, with 18 bases between. The DNA of the CDR3 is TGTGCCAGCAGAAACTTGGGGGTCCTCGCGAACACTGAAGCTTTCTTT. Protein sequence: CASRNLGVLANTEAFF.